The 23 T cell receptor beta chains below all came from one sample that was sequenced in a study of blood T cell repertoires in COVID-19. Clones were read by immunoSEQ multiplex PCR, and TCRdb kept only the in-frame ones, dropping some. The sample holds some 170,000 clones, more than 90% seen once. Material: peripheral blood. These TCRs come from a man in his 60s with active or convalescent COVID-19.

The genes are TRBV5-1 and TRBJ1-1; 8 bases match TRBD1. Unmatched junction bases numbered 1, after V lost 1 base and J lost 8 bases. There are 12 residues in the CDR3. The V gene's germline CDR1 is SGHRS and CDR2 YFSETQ. CDR3 DNA: TGCGCCAGCAGCTTGACAGGGGGGGAAGCTTTCTTT. Its translation: CASSLTGGEAFF.

This chain connects TRBV20-1 to TRBJ1-2, with D unresolved. V was clipped by 3 bases and J by 0 bases, with 5 bases between them. The CDR3 covers 12 residues. The V gene's germline CDR1 is DFQATT and CDR2 SNEGSKA (reference sequence). Here the CDR3 reads CSASSSNYGYTF. The CDR3, as DNA: TGCAGTGCTAGTTCTTCTAACTATGGCTACACCTTC.

The chain is built from TRBV10-1 and TRBJ2-3, with 14 bases that match TRBD2. CDR3 length equals 16 residues. V shed 2 bases, J shed 7 bases, and the junction held 5 bases outside the gene matches. Germline V gene data show CDR1 as WNHNN and CDR2 as SYGVQD (reference sequence). In DNA, the CDR3 is TGCGCCAGCAGTGAGGGGACTAGCGGGAGAGGAAATACGCAGTATTTT. Residues: CASSEGTSGRGNTQYF.

The chain carries TRBV5-1 and TRBJ1-3, with 8 bases matching TRBD1. The germline V gene has CDR1 SGHRS and CDR2 YFSETQ. This CDR3 contains 19 residues. The trim removed 0 bases at V and 0 bases at J, leaving 11 bases unmatched. The CDR3 DNA is TGCGCCAGCAGCTTGGAGCGGAGGCAGGGGGCCAACTCTGGAAACACCATATATTTT. As protein: CASSLERRQGANSGNTIYF.

The rearrangement joins TRBV10-3 to TRBJ1-1, with a possible D match to TRBD1 (5 bases). The CDR3 totals 15 residues. The V and J ends lost 5 bases and 3 bases respectively, with 16 bases between them. The germline V gene has CDR1 ENHRY and CDR2 SYGVKD. The CDR3 region is CAISRTGNVDTEAFF. Written as DNA, the CDR3 is TGTGCCATCAGTAGAACAGGTAACGTCGACACTGAAGCTTTCTTT.

This clone was observed a single time. V is TRBV5-1 and J is TRBJ2-3; 8 bases are shared with TRBD2. The CDR3 length is 16 residues. V was clipped by 0 bases and J by 2 bases; unmatched bases: 5. Germline V gene sequence: CDR1 SGHRS, CDR2 YFSETQ. CDR3 in amino acids: CASSLGGGRSTDTQYF. The CDR3 DNA follows: TGCGCCAGCAGCTTGGGAGGCGGGAGGTCCACAGATACGCAGTATTTT.

The chain links TRBV10-3 to TRBJ2-1; 14 nucleotides match TRBD2. Trimming removed 0 bases from V and 10 bases from J; junction bases left unmatched: 5. CDR1 ENHRY and CDR2 SYGVKD come from the germline V gene. This CDR3 comprises 16 residues. CDR3 bases: TGTGCCATCAGTGAGTCGACTAGCGGGGGGGCCAACGAGCAGTTCTTC. Translating it yields CAISESTSGGANEQFF.

V and J are TRBV5-1 and TRBJ1-3, with D tentatively TRBD1 (5 bases). With 3 bases removed from V and 4 bases from J, the gap between germline ends came to 17 bases. The germline CDR1 and CDR2 sequences are SGHRS and YFSETQ. The CDR3 contains 16 residues. This CDR3 reads CASSSRGGAGGNTIYF. The CDR3 DNA is TGCGCCAGCAGCTCCCGTGGCGGGGCGGGAGGAAACACCATATATTTT.

The CDR3: CASSSLSDKEAFF. Written as DNA, the CDR3 is TGTGCCAGTAGTAGCCTTAGCGACAAGGAAGCTTTCTTT. The J gene is TRBJ1-1, the V gene TRBV19; D is unclear. V was clipped by 4 bases and J by 8 bases, with 14 bases between them. The V gene's germline CDR1 is LNHDA and CDR2 SQIVND (reference sequence). The CDR3 contains 13 residues.

The chain carries TRBV7-2 and TRBJ1-2, with TRBD1 identical over 8 bases. Germline V gene data show CDR1 as SGHTA and CDR2 as FQGNSA. The CDR3 runs to 14 residues. V was clipped by 3 bases and J by 4 bases; unmatched bases: 4. The CDR3: CASSLTGAGYGYTF. CDR3 coding DNA: TGTGCCAGCAGCTTGACAGGGGCAGGCTATGGCTACACCTTC.

The V gene is TRBV5-1, the J gene TRBJ2-3; the match to TRBD2 covers 7 bases. From germline, CDR1 is SGHRS and CDR2 YFSETQ. The trim removed 3 bases at V and 3 bases at J, leaving 7 bases unmatched. This CDR3 has 15 amino acids. CDR3 in amino acids: CASSSPRTSTDTQYF. DNA for the CDR3: TGCGCCAGCAGCTCTCCACGGACTAGTACAGATACGCAGTATTTT. The full variable domain, completed using reference TRBV5-1 and TRBJ2-3, is KAGVTQTPRYLIKTRGQQVTLSCSPISGHRSVSWYQQTPGQGLQFLFEYFSETQRNKGNFPGRFSGRQFSNSRSEMNVSTLELGDSALYLCASSSPRTSTDTQYFGPGTRLTVL.

CDR3 in amino acids: CASSLKGQGGGSYGYTF. The CDR3 DNA reads TGTGCCAGCAGTTTAAAAGGACAGGGTGGTGGTTCCTATGGCTACACCTTC. J is TRBJ1-2 and V is TRBV27; TRBD1 matches at 8 bases. After removal of 2 bases from V and 4 bases from J, the junction contained 12 bases not matched to a gene. The CDR3 is made up of 17 amino acids. Germline V gene sequence: CDR1 MNHEY, CDR2 SMNVEV (reference sequence).

The rearrangement links TRBV5-1 to TRBJ1-6; tentatively, D is TRBD1 (6 bases). V was clipped by 0 bases and J by 9 bases, with 19 bases between them. Per the germline V gene, CDR1 is SGHRS and CDR2 is YFSETQ. This CDR3 is built from 17 residues. The CDR3 DNA follows: TGCGCCAGCAGCTTGGACAGGGTCTCATGGGGCGGTTCACCCCTCCACTTT. Translation: CASSLDRVSWGGSPLHF.

The chain recombines TRBV27 with TRBJ1-1, with D possibly matching TRBD1 (6 bases). The V gene's germline CDR1 is MNHEY and CDR2 SMNVEV (reference sequence). Trimming pared 5 bases from V and 6 bases from J, leaving 13 bases between. The CDR3 runs to 13 residues. In DNA, the CDR3 is TGTGCCAGCAGTCTGGGAGGGGGTTCTGAAGCTTTCTTT. Protein product: CASSLGGGSEAFF.

J is TRBJ2-1 and V is TRBV19; D might be TRBD2 (5 bases). CDR1 LNHDA and CDR2 SQIVND come from the germline V gene (reference sequence). This CDR3 is built from 18 residues. V lost 5 bases to trimming and J lost 0 bases, with 20 bases between them. CDR3 sequence (DNA): TGTGCCAGTAGTTGGCGTAGAGCGGATACTAGCTCCTACAATGAGCAGTTCTTC. Its translation: CASSWRRADTSSYNEQFF.

The rearrangement uses TRBV7-9 and TRBJ2-1; 13 nucleotides match TRBD2. The junction had 8 bases not matched to a gene; V was cut back by 5 bases and J by 7 bases. This CDR3 has 16 amino acids. Germline CDR1 is SEHNR and CDR2 is FQNEAQ (reference sequence). The CDR3 loop reads CASSPAGLAGVNEQFF. DNA of the CDR3: TGTGCCAGCAGCCCTGCCGGACTAGCGGGAGTAAATGAGCAGTTCTTC. The whole variable domain, remainder taken from reference TRBV7-9 and TRBJ2-1, is DTGVSQNPRHKITKRGQNVTFRCDPISEHNRLYWYRQTLGQGPEFLTYFQNEAQLEKSRLLSDRFSAERPKGSFSTLEIQRTEQGDSAMYLCASSPAGLAGVNEQFFGPGTRLTVL.

This clone was observed a single time. This chain links TRBV5-4 with TRBJ2-1; a possible D gene is TRBD1 (5 bases). CDR1 SGHNT and CDR2 YYREEE come from the germline V gene (reference sequence). This CDR3 is 15 amino acids long. V was cut by 5 bases and J by 2 bases, with 14 bases left in between. CDR3 nucleotides: TGTGCCAGCAGTCAGGACACCAGCACCTACAATGAGCAGTTCTTC. It yields the protein CASSQDTSTYNEQFF.

The sample holds a few counts of this clone. V and J are TRBV11-2 and TRBJ1-2; no reliable D call. CDR3 length: 12 amino acids. Germline-derived CDR1 and CDR2 are SGHAT and FQNNGV. V shed 1 base and J shed 4 bases, with 4 bases lying between them. The CDR3 DNA follows: TGTGCCAGCAGCTTAGGAGTCTATGGCTACACCTTC. Translating gives CASSLGVYGYTF.

This clone was counted at least ten times. The V and J genes are TRBV28 and TRBJ2-5; D possibly corresponds to TRBD2 (6 bases). The V gene's germline CDR1 is MDHEN and CDR2 SYDVKM. The CDR3 is made up of 17 amino acids. V lost 4 bases and J lost 3, with 21 bases in between. CDR3 protein: CASSWFPRREQKETQYF. DNA for the CDR3: TGTGCCAGCAGTTGGTTTCCCCGACGGGAGCAGAAAGAGACCCAGTACTTC.

This chain links TRBV11-2 with TRBJ2-1; D might be TRBD2 (6 bases). Germline loops: CDR1 SGHAT, CDR2 FQNNGV. Trimming took 3 bases from V and 2 from J, leaving 14 bases between them. The length of the CDR3 is 16 residues. The CDR3 region is CASSFLRGVTYNEQFF. The CDR3 DNA reads TGTGCCAGCAGCTTTTTGCGCGGGGTCACCTACAATGAGCAGTTCTTC. Full variable domain (remainder filled in from reference TRBV11-2 and TRBJ2-1): EAGVAQSPRYKIIEKRQSVAFWCNPISGHATLYWYQQILGQGPKLLIQFQNNGVVDDSQLPKDRFSAERLKGVDSTLKIQPAKLEDSAVYLCASSFLRGVTYNEQFFGPGTRLTVL.

The chain has TRBV7-2 and TRBJ2-6, with 7 bases fitting TRBD2. Germline-derived CDR1 and CDR2 are SGHTA and FQGNSA. V trimming: 3 bases; J trimming: 3 bases; junction bases outside the gene matches: 5. The CDR3 has 16 residues. CDR3 protein: CASSLGGRVGANVLTF. As DNA, the CDR3 is TGTGCCAGCAGCTTGGGCGGGAGAGTTGGGGCCAACGTCCTGACTTTC.

This clone occurred a few times. The chain is built from TRBV19 and TRBJ1-2, with D tentatively TRBD1 (5 bases). Germline CDR1 and CDR2: LNHDA and SQIVND (reference sequence). Trimming pared 8 bases from V and 2 bases from J, leaving 12 bases between. This CDR3 has 13 amino acids. The chain's CDR3 is CASEDPGNYGYTF. The CDR3 nucleotides read TGTGCCAGTGAGGACCCAGGGAACTATGGCTACACCTTC. Based on the CDR3 plus reference TRBV19 and TRBJ1-2, the full variable domain is DGGITQSPKYLFRKEGQNVTLSCEQNLNHDAMYWYRQDPGQGLRLIYYSQIVNDFQKGDIAEGYSVSREKKESFPLTVTSAQKNPTAFYLCASEDPGNYGYTFGSGTRLTVV.

This clone was observed a handful of times. The V gene is TRBV7-6, the J gene TRBJ1-5, with 7 bases that match TRBD1. Germline CDR1 reads SGHVS; CDR2 reads FNYEAQ. The length of the CDR3 is 16 residues. Unmatched junction bases numbered 11, after V lost 5 bases and J lost 4 bases. The CDR3 bases are TGTGCCAGCAGCCTAAACTCGGGACAGCTGAATCAGCCCCAGCATTTT. Residues: CASSLNSGQLNQPQHF.